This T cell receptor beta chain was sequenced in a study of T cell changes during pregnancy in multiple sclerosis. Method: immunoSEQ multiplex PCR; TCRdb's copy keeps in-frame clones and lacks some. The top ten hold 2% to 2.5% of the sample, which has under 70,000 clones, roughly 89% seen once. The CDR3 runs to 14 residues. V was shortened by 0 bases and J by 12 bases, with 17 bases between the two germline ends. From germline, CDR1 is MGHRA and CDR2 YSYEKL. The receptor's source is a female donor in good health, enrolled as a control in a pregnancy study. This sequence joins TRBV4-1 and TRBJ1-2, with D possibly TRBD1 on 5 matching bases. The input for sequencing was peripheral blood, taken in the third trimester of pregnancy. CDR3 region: CASSQESRVNFNTF. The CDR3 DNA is TGCGCCAGCAGCCAAGAGAGCAGGGTCAACTTTAACACCTTC.